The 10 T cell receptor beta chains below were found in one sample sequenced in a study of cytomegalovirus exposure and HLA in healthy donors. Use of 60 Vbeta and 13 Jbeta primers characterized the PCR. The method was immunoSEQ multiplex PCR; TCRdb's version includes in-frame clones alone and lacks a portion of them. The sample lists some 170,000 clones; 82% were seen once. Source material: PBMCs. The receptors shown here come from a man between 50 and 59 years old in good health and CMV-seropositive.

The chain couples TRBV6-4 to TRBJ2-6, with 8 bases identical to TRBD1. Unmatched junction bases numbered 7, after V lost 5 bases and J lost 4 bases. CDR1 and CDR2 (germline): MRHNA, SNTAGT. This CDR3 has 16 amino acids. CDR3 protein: CASSLTGGRGANVLTF. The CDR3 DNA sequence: TGTGCCAGCAGTCTCACAGGGGGAAGGGGGGCCAACGTCCTGACTTTC.

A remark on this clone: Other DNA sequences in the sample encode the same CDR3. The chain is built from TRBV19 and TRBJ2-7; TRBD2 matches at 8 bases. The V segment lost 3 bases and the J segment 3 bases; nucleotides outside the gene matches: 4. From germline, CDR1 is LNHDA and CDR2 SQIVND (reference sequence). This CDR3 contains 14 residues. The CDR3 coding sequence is TGTGCCAGTAGTATCGGACTAGCTAACTACGAGCAGTACTTC. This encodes CASSIGLANYEQYF.

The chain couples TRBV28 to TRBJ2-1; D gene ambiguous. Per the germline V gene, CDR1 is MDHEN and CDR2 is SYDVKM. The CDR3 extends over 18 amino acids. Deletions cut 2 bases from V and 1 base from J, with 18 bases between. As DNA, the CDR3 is TGTGCCAGCAGTTTAGGGCACGGATCCTCCTTGTCCTACAATGAGCAGTTCTTC. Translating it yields CASSLGHGSSLSYNEQFF.

The CDR3 DNA follows: TGCGCCAGCAGCACGCGGGGGGGGGAAAGGTTTCAGTACTTC. Its translation: CASSTRGGERFQYF. The gene calls are TRBV5-1 and TRBJ2-4; 9 bases are a match to TRBD2. Losses at the gene ends were 4 bases for V and 11 bases for J; bases not matched to a gene: 10. CDR1 and CDR2 from the germline V gene are SGHRS and YFSETQ. The CDR3 consists of 14 residues. The full variable domain, with the rest looked up from reference TRBV5-1 and TRBJ2-4, is KAGVTQTPRYLIKTRGQQVTLSCSPISGHRSVSWYQQTPGQGLQFLFEYFSETQRNKGNFPGRFSGRQFSNSRSEMNVSTLELGDSALYLCASSTRGGERFQYFGAGTRLSVL.

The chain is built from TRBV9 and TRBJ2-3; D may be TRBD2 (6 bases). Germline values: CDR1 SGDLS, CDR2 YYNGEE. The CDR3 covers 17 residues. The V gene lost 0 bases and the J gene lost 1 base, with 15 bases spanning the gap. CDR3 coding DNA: TGTGCCAGCAGCGTAGGCGGTAGCGGTGCGGGCACAGATACGCAGTATTTT. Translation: CASSVGGSGAGTDTQYF.

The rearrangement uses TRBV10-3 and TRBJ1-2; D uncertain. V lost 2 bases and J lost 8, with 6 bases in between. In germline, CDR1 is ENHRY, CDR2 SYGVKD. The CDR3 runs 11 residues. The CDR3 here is CAISEGRGYTF. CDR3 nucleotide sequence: TGTGCCATCAGTGAGGGTAGAGGCTACACCTTC.

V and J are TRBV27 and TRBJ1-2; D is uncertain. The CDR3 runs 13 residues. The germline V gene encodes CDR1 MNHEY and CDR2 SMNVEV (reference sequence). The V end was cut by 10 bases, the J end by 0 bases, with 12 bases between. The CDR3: CATLAGPNYGYTF. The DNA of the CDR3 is TGTGCCACACTGGCGGGTCCTAACTATGGCTACACCTTC.

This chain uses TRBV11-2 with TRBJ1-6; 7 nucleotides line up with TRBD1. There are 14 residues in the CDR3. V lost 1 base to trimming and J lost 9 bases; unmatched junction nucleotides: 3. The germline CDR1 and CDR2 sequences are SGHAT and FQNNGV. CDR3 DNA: TGTGCCAGCAGCTTAGGACAGGGTGGTTCACCCCTCCACTTT. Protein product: CASSLGQGGSPLHF.

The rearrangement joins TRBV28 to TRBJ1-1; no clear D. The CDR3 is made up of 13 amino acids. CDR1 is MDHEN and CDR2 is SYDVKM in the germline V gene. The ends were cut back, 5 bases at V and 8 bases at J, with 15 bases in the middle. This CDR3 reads CASSAGREREAFF. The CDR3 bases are TGTGCCAGCAGTGCGGGGAGGGAGCGGGAAGCTTTCTTT.

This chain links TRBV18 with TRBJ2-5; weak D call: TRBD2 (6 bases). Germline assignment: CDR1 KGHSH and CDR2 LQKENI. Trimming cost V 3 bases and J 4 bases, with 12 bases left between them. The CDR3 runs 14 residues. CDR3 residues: CASSPGGVRETQYF. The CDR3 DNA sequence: TGTGCCAGCTCACCTGGCGGGGTAAGAGAGACCCAGTACTTC.